One and the same sample provided the 10 T cell receptor beta chains below, sequenced in a study (dated by TCRdb to the mid-2010s). Library generation was performed with 5' RACE. Instrument on record: Illumina MiSeq. TCRdb passed the public sequencing reads through fastp at Q25 and MiXCR, retaining productive beta sequences. Each CDR3 protein gets just one entry, which takes the most common genes and DNA from the rows behind it. The sample profile shows roughly 6,000 distinct CDR3 sequences; approximately 30% of them were found once. The ten most abundant clones make up 6% to 8% of the sample. Sequenced: memory CD4+ T cells sorted from a lymph node. The cell subset or site label for this specimen denotes: memory CD4+ T cells, CD4+CD45RO+CD25-. The source is a female donor with breast cancer.

Worth noting for this clonotype: This could be a read error, since a much larger clone is one nucleotide away. The chain is built from TRBV4-1 and TRBJ1-5, with 7 bases identical to TRBD1. CDR1 is MGHRA, CDR2 YSYEKL, per germline. The CDR3 loop spans 15 amino acids. V lost 6 bases to trimming and J lost 4 bases; unmatched junction nucleotides: 9. The CDR3 protein is CASRDQTGSNQPQHF. The CDR3 DNA reads as TGCGCCAGCAGGGATCAGACAGGGTCTAATCAGCCCCAGCATTTT.

Only a few counts were recorded for this clonotype. A much larger clone differs by one base, so this may be a read error. This rearrangement joins TRBV6-6 to TRBJ2-7; TRBD2 is a possible D gene (5 bases). Germline-derived CDR1 and CDR2 are MNHNY and SVGAGI (reference sequence). This CDR3 is 12 amino acids long. V lost 7 bases to trimming and J lost 5 bases, with 12 bases between them. CDR3 sequence reads: CASTQRMHEQYF. CDR3 DNA sequence: TGTGCCAGCACCCAGCGGATGCACGAGCAGTACTTC.

The table lists this clonotype with a count of one. No conserved phenylalanine or tryptophan is present at the end of the CDR3, so a read error is the likely explanation. It is unclear where the CDR3 begins or ends on the DNA, so no DNA is shown, and the CDR3 is as TCRdb lists it. The chain recombines TRBV11-2 with TRBJ2-3; the table's D call TRBD2 went unverified against the DNA. Per the germline V gene, CDR1 is SGHAT and CDR2 is FQNNGV. The CDR3 is made up of 15 amino acids, end residues included. This CDR3 is CASSFRGGAGDTRYS.

This clonotype came up many times. The chain joins TRBV15 to TRBJ1-2, with a possible D match to TRBD1 (5 bases). Trimming pared 0 bases from V and 5 bases from J, leaving 16 bases between. The CDR3 has 16 residues. From germline, CDR1 is LNHNV and CDR2 YYDKDF (reference sequence). The CDR3 reads CATSRETPGQHYGYTF. CDR3 nucleotides: TGTGCCACCAGCAGAGAAACCCCAGGGCAACATTATGGCTACACCTTC.

In the case of this clonotype: Sequence at one end of the junction differs from germline and may be a read error. The chain uses TRBV9 and TRBJ1-2, with D perhaps TRBD1 (5 bases). Germline V gene lookup returns CDR1 SGDLS and CDR2 YYNGEE. The CDR3 consists of 13 residues. The CDR3 reads CASSADGDYDYTF. Here the CDR3 DNA reads TGTGCCAGCAGCGCAGATGGGGACTATGACTACACCTTC. Drawing the rest from reference TRBV9 and TRBJ1-2, the complete variable domain is DSGVTQTPKHLITATGQRVTLRCSPRSGDLSVYWYQQSLDQGLQFLIQYYNGEERAKGNILERFSAQQFPDLHSELNLSSLELGDSALYFCASSADGDYDYTFGSGTRLTVV.

This clonotype is categorized as medium-sized (0.01 to 0.1%). The chain employs TRBV4-1 and TRBJ2-7; weak D call: TRBD2 (5 bases). The germline V gene encodes CDR1 MGHRA and CDR2 YSYEKL. Trimming removed 4 bases from V and 3 bases from J, with 10 bases in between. The CDR3 is 13 amino acids. The chain's CDR3 is CASSPKGSYEQYF. The CDR3 nucleotides read TGCGCCAGCAGCCCCAAAGGGAGCTACGAGCAGTACTTC.

By proportion, this clonotype is medium-sized. The V and J genes are TRBV28 and TRBJ1-3; a possible D gene is TRBD1 (6 bases). Germline assignment: CDR1 MDHEN and CDR2 SYDVKM. This CDR3 has 15 residues. V lost 5 bases, J lost 4 bases, and 15 bases lay in between. For the CDR3, the DNA is TGTGCCAGCAGTCCTACAGGGAGCCCCGGAAACACCATATATTTT. Translation gives CASSPTGSPGNTIYF.

V gene TRBV9 combines with J gene TRBJ2-7, with a possible D match to TRBD2 (6 bases). V shed 3 bases and J shed 0 bases, with 13 bases lying between them. Germline V gene data show CDR1 as SGDLS and CDR2 as YYNGEE. The CDR3 is 15 amino acids. The CDR3 spells CASSAGPGLSYEQYF. The CDR3 DNA reads TGTGCCAGCAGCGCTGGGCCGGGACTCTCCTACGAGCAGTACTTC.

This clonotype is categorized as medium-sized. V gene TRBV4-1 combines with J gene TRBJ2-1; TRBD2 aligns across 15 bases. Germline V gene lookup returns CDR1 MGHRA and CDR2 YSYEKL. V was pared by 3 bases and J by 7 bases, with 10 bases of the junction left unmatched. The CDR3 has 18 amino acids. The CDR3 bases are TGCGCCAGCAGCCATATAGATCTGGGACTAGCGGGGGGAAATGAGCAGTTCTTC. Translated: CASSHIDLGLAGGNEQFF.

CDR3 sequence reads: CASSQYDRGRLGYTF. CDR3 bases: TGCGCCAGCAGTCAATACGACAGGGGGCGCCTTGGCTACACCTTC. V gene TRBV23-1 combines with J gene TRBJ1-2; TRBD1 aligns across 10 bases. TRBV23-1 is an ORF for which the function is uncertain. J was trimmed by 7 bases and V by 1 base; bases with no gene match: 6. CDR3 length: 15 amino acids.